Presented here are 27 T cell receptor beta chains from one specimen sequenced in a study of regulatory T cells in long-lasting Graves disease. To make TCR beta libraries, researchers used iRepertoire HTBI primers and Arm-PCR of CDR3 regions. TCRdb used MiXCR to reprocess the multiplex PCR reads, holding one entry per CDR3 protein. Counted here are hundreds of thousands of distinct CDR3 sequences, over 15% occurring once; the ten biggest clones make up 30%. Time point in this sample: newly diagnosed GD, antithyroid drugs for less than 3 months. Extracted PBMC RNA gave rise to the TCR library. These data also formed part of another study, on T cells in Graves' hyperthyroidism and ophthalmopathy.

The sequencing used peripheral blood mononuclear cells (PBMCs), collected at new diagnosis, from a patient treated with antithyroid drugs. The receptors here all came from a middle-aged man with Graves disease.

As regards this clonotype: In this CDR3 the conserved last residue, phenylalanine or tryptophan, is missing, so a read error is likely. The chain couples TRBV4-2 to TRBJ2-1; TRBD2 aligns across 12 bases. V shed 0 bases and J 4 bases; nucleotides not matched to a gene: 4. CDR3 length: 17 amino acids. Germline-derived CDR1 and CDR2 are LGHNA and YNFKEQ. The CDR3 is CASSQELAGGVYNEQFS. The DNA of the CDR3 is TGTGCCAGCAGCCAAGAGCTAGCGGGGGGGGTATACAATGAGCAGTTCTCC.

Here the CDR3 DNA reads TGTGCCAGTAGTATGGGTTGGACTAGCTTGACTTACGAGCAGTACTTC. Protein product: CASSMGWTSLTYEQYF. This chain connects TRBV19 to TRBJ2-7, with TRBD2 identical over 8 bases. The V and J ends lost 3 bases and 4 bases, in that order; junction bases with no gene match: 11. The CDR3 extends over 16 amino acids. The germline gives CDR1 LNHDA, CDR2 SQIVND (reference sequence).

The table lists this clonotype with a few counts. This rearrangement joins TRBV20-1 to TRBJ2-7; weak D call: TRBD2 (6 bases). This CDR3 comprises 13 residues. Trimming removed 2 bases from V and 5 bases from J, with 13 bases in between. CDR1 and CDR2 from the germline V gene are DFQATT and SNEGSKA (reference sequence). This chain's CDR3 is CSARYSGVHEQYF. The DNA for the CDR3 is TGCAGTGCTAGATATTCGGGGGTCCACGAGCAGTACTTC.

This clonotype was detected a few times. This likely comes from a read error, as the CDR3 has no conserved phenylalanine or tryptophan at its end. The rearrangement joins TRBV28 to TRBJ2-7, with 9 bases fitting TRBD1. Germline CDR1 is MDHEN and CDR2 is SYDVKM. The CDR3 runs to 14 residues. The CDR3 is CAGREGQGLYEQYS. CDR3 bases: TGTGCCGGCAGGGAGGGACAGGGTCTCTACGAGCAGTACTCC.

The V call is TRBV30, the J call TRBJ1-5; TRBD1 agrees at 9 bases. CDR3 size: 15 residues. Germline-derived CDR1 and CDR2 are GTSNPN and SVGIG (reference sequence). V trimming: 4 bases; J trimming: 0 bases; junction bases outside the gene matches: 4. DNA of the CDR3: TGTGCCTGGAAACAGGGGGCGATTAGCAATCAGCCCCAGCATTTT. Protein sequence: CAWKQGAISNQPQHF.

This clonotype occurred many times. This sequence joins TRBV28 and TRBJ2-1, with 10 bases matching TRBD1. The CDR3 sequence is 15 residues long. J gave up 2 bases and V 6 bases, and 4 bases lay outside the gene matches. Germline CDR1 MDHEN, CDR2 SYDVKM. This CDR3 reads CASSPDRGTYNEQFF. In nucleotides, the CDR3 is TGTGCCAGCAGCCCGGACAGGGGGACCTACAATGAGCAGTTCTTC.

This clonotype appeared many times. The chain is built from TRBV16 and TRBJ1-1; the D gene is possibly TRBD1 (5 bases). V was shortened by 1 base and J by 1 base, with 7 bases between the two germline ends. Germline lookup yields CDR1 KGHSY and CDR2 FQNENV. The CDR3 is 14 amino acids. The CDR3 sequence: CASSQFQGNTEAFF. As DNA, the CDR3 is TGTGCCAGCAGCCAATTCCAGGGGAACACTGAAGCTTTCTTT.

The V and J genes are TRBV30 and TRBJ2-3; D is unresolved. Germline lookup yields CDR1 GTSNPN and CDR2 SVGIG (reference sequence). This CDR3 is 14 amino acids long. The V end lost 4 bases, the J end lost 4 bases, and 15 bases lay between the germline ends. CDR3 DNA: TGTGCCTGGAACAAGATAAGCTGGGCAGATACGCAGTATTTT. It specifies CAWNKISWADTQYF.

This clonotype has only a few counts. The DNA for the CDR3 is TGTGCCAGTAGTATGGAGGGACAAGCCAACTTATACTCACCCCTCCACTTT. Translated: CASSMEGQANLYSPLHF. J is TRBJ1-6 and V is TRBV19; possible D gene TRBD1, 6 bases. Trimming cost V 3 bases and J 10 bases, with 22 bases left between them. This CDR3 region has 17 residues. Germline CDR1 reads LNHDA; CDR2 reads SQIVND (reference sequence).

The CDR3 nucleotides read TGCAGCGTTGCTGCGGGGTCTCACGAGCAGTACTTC. Encoded protein: CSVAAGSHEQYF. This sequence joins TRBV29-1 and TRBJ2-7, with D tentatively TRBD2 (6 bases). CDR1 and CDR2 from the germline V gene are SQVTM and ANQGSEA. The germline V and J ends were trimmed by 4 bases and 5 bases, with 12 bases remaining between them. The CDR3 runs to 12 residues.

This clonotype was picked up a small number of times. This rearrangement joins TRBV5-1 to TRBJ1-2; the D is unclear. CDR1 SGHRS and CDR2 YFSETQ come from the germline V gene. CDR3 length: 14 amino acids. Trimming removed 1 base at V and 0 bases at J, with 7 bases between. The CDR3: CASSLSRPNYGYTF. Written as DNA, the CDR3 is TGCGCCAGCAGCTTGTCCCGACCTAACTATGGCTACACCTTC.

This chain joins TRBV28 and TRBJ2-1; 14 nucleotides align to TRBD2. The germline gives CDR1 MDHEN, CDR2 SYDVKM. CDR3 size: 18 residues. V dropped 6 bases and J dropped 6; count of bases not matched to a gene: 13. Here the CDR3 reads CASSLRGETSGGGNEQFF. CDR3 nucleotides: TGTGCCAGCAGCTTACGGGGGGAGACTAGCGGGGGGGGCAATGAGCAGTTCTTC. Full variable domain (missing parts from reference TRBV28 and TRBJ2-1): DVKVTQSSRYLVKRTGEKVFLECVQDMDHENMFWYRQDPGLGLRLIYFSYDVKMKEKGDIPEGYSVSREKKERFSLILESASTNQTSMYLCASSLRGETSGGGNEQFFGPGTRLTVL.

In its sample, this clonotype was seen a few times. This chain uses TRBV20-1 with TRBJ1-2; D not resolved. This CDR3 comprises 11 residues. Per germline, CDR1 DFQATT and CDR2 SNEGSKA (reference sequence). Trimming left V 3 bases short and J 4 bases short, with 6 bases between. The CDR3 spells CSARIVYGYTF. CDR3 sequence (DNA): TGCAGTGCTAGGATTGTCTATGGCTACACCTTC.

This clonotype came up many times. The V call is TRBV2, the J call TRBJ2-7, with D unresolved. Per germline, CDR1 SNHLY and CDR2 FYNNEI. The CDR3 is made up of 13 amino acids. Trimming took off 4 bases at V and 5 bases at J, with 12 bases between the two ends. CDR3 loop: CASSGSTADEQYF. Here the CDR3 DNA reads TGTGCCAGCAGTGGTAGCACCGCTGACGAGCAGTACTTC.

This clonotype was seen many times. This chain links TRBV3-1 with TRBJ1-2; unclear D gene. From germline, CDR1 is LGHDT and CDR2 YNNKEL (reference sequence). This CDR3 comprises 13 residues. Trimming cost V 3 bases and J 5 bases, with 10 bases left between them. In DNA, the CDR3 is TGTGCCAGCAGCCAGGAGGATCGTTATGGCTACACCTTC. Translating it yields CASSQEDRYGYTF.

This clonotype occurred many times. The rearrangement uses TRBV3-1 and TRBJ2-3; the match to TRBD2 covers 8 bases. The CDR3 contains 15 residues. The V gene end was trimmed by 1 base and the J gene end by 5 bases; junction bases not matched to a gene: 5. CDR1 LGHDT and CDR2 YNNKEL come from the germline V gene (reference sequence). CDR3 DNA: TGTGCCAGCAGCCAAGGTAGCGGGGTCGGAGATACGCAGTATTTT. This codes for CASSQGSGVGDTQYF.

J is TRBJ2-5 and V is TRBV19, with D perhaps TRBD1 (6 bases). CDR3 length: 17 residues. Germline-derived CDR1 and CDR2 are LNHDA and SQIVND (reference sequence). The V gene lost 4 bases and the J gene lost 0 bases, with 18 bases spanning the gap. CDR3 in amino acids: CASSTIRDTRYQETQYF. Written as DNA, the CDR3 is TGTGCCAGTAGTACAATCCGGGACACCAGGTACCAAGAGACCCAGTACTTC.

The sample holds many counts of this clonotype. V gene TRBV20-1 combines with J gene TRBJ1-3; D uncertain. Deletions cut 1 base from V and 4 bases from J, with 11 bases between. CDR3 length equals 14 residues. Germline CDR1 and CDR2: DFQATT and SNEGSKA (reference sequence). The CDR3 spells CSARVYGSGNTIYF. The CDR3 nucleotides read TGCAGTGCTAGAGTATACGGGTCCGGAAACACCATATATTTT.

In its sample, this clonotype was seen many times. CDR3 in amino acids: CASSDPGRDTQYF. The CDR3 DNA reads as TGCGCCAGCAGCGACCCTGGCCGGGATACGCAGTATTTT. The chain couples TRBV5-1 to TRBJ2-3; D is unresolved. V gave up 4 bases and J gave up 6 bases, with 12 bases separating them. The CDR3 is made up of 13 amino acids. CDR1 is SGHRS and CDR2 is YFSETQ in the germline V gene.

This clonotype occurred many times. The rearrangement uses TRBV2 and TRBJ1-2; 7 nucleotides agree with TRBD1. CDR1 SNHLY and CDR2 FYNNEI come from the germline V gene. With V trimmed by 2 bases and J by 6 bases, 9 bases remained unmatched. The CDR3 has 15 amino acids. The CDR3 sequence: CASSESLGQINGYTF. The DNA for the CDR3 is TGTGCCAGCAGTGAAAGCCTGGGACAGATAAATGGCTACACCTTC. Variable domain in full (rest from reference TRBV2 and TRBJ1-2): EPEVTQTPSHQVTQMGQEVILRCVPISNHLYFYWYRQILGQKVEFLVSFYNNEISEKSEIFDDQFSVERPDGSNFTLKIRSTKLEDSAMYFCASSESLGQINGYTFGSGTRLTVV.

This clonotype was picked up many times. The chain combines TRBV27 with TRBJ2-5; a weak D match, TRBD1 (7 bases). The length of the CDR3 is 15 residues. The germline gives CDR1 MNHEY, CDR2 SMNVEV (reference sequence). Trimming took 1 base from V and 5 from J, leaving 14 bases between them. The CDR3 region has the DNA TGTGCCAGCAGTTTATGGAGGGGGCCGAGGGAGACCCAGTACTTC. Translation gives CASSLWRGPRETQYF.

This clonotype was counted a few times. The rearrangement uses TRBV11-1 and TRBJ1-4, with 8 bases matching TRBD1. The germline V gene has CDR1 SGHAT and CDR2 FQDESV (reference sequence). V was clipped by 5 bases and J by 2 bases; unmatched bases: 4. The CDR3 is 15 residues long. CDR3 nucleotides: TGTGCCAGCAGCCCAGGACAGGGTACTAATGAAAAACTGTTTTTT. It is translated as CASSPGQGTNEKLFF.

This clonotype came up a few times. The V gene is TRBV12-3 or TRBV12-4, the J gene TRBJ2-5; TRBD1 might be the D (6 bases). V lost 7 bases and J lost 4, with 16 bases in between. There are 14 residues in the CDR3. The CDR3 coding sequence is TGTGCCAGCACTCCTGGGACAAGCAGAGAGACCCAGTACTTC. It translates to CASTPGTSRETQYF.

This chain connects TRBV19 to TRBJ2-7, with D perhaps assigned TRBD1 or TRBD2 (5 bases each). There are 13 residues in the CDR3. V was pared by 7 bases and J by 6 bases, with 16 bases between. Germline V lookup: CDR1 LNHDA, CDR2 SQIVND (reference sequence). The CDR3 DNA follows: TGTGCCAGTAACCAGGGACCCCCTGGCGAGCAGTACTTC. Protein product: CASNQGPPGEQYF.

This clonotype has ten or more counts. The J gene is TRBJ2-3, the V gene TRBV5-1; 14 positions agree with TRBD2. Unmatched junction bases numbered 7, after V lost 4 bases and J lost 0 bases. The CDR3 has 18 amino acids. In germline, CDR1 is SGHRS, CDR2 YFSETQ. CDR3 DNA: TGCGCCAGCAGCATTTGGACTAGCGGGGGGACTAGCACAGATACGCAGTATTTT. This gives the protein CASSIWTSGGTSTDTQYF.

This clonotype was detected ten times or more. The V and J genes are TRBV6-9 and TRBJ1-5, with 7 bases identical to TRBD1. Losses at the gene ends were 4 bases for V and 7 bases for J; bases not matched to a gene: 7. The CDR3 sequence is 14 residues long. Germline V gene lookup returns CDR1 MNHGY and CDR2 SVAAGI. This chain's CDR3 is CASSSQGTRQPQHF. The CDR3 DNA is TGTGCCAGCAGTTCACAGGGGACGAGGCAGCCCCAGCATTTT.

This clonotype was seen ten or more times. The chain uses TRBV9 and TRBJ2-3; D is unresolved. Deletions cut 1 base from V and 4 bases from J, with 13 bases between. The CDR3 loop spans 15 amino acids. CDR1 and CDR2 from the germline V gene are SGDLS and YYNGEE. CDR3 bases: TGTGCCAGCAGCGTAACCCACGCAGGAGCAGATACGCAGTATTTT. Residues: CASSVTHAGADTQYF.